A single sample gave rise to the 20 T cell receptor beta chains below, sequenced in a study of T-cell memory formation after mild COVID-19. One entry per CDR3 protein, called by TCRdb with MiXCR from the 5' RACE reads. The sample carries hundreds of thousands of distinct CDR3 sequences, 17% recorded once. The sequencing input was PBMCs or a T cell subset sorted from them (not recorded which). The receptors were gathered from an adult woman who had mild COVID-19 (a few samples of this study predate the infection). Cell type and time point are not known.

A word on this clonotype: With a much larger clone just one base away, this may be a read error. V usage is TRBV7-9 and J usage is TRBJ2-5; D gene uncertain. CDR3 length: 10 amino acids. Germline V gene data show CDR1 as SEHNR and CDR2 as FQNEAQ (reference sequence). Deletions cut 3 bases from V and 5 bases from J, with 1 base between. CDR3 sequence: CASSFETQYF. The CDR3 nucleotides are TGTGCCAGCAGCTTCGAGACCCAGTACTTC.

DNA for the CDR3: TGTGCCAGCAGCGGGACTAGCGGGGGAGGCAATGAGCAGTTCTTC. Translating gives CASSGTSGGGNEQFF. The rearrangement links TRBV11-2 to TRBJ2-1; 14 bases are a match to TRBD2. Trimming removed 5 bases from V and 6 bases from J; junction bases left unmatched: 3. This CDR3 region has 15 residues. CDR1 and CDR2 from the germline V gene are SGHAT and FQNNGV.

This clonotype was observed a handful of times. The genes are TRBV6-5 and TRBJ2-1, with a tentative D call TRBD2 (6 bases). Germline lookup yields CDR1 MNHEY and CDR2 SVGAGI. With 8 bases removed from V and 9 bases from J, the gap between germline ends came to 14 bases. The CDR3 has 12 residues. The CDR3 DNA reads TGTGCCAGCCTTAGCGGCGATGGTGAGCAGTTCTTC. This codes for CASLSGDGEQFF.

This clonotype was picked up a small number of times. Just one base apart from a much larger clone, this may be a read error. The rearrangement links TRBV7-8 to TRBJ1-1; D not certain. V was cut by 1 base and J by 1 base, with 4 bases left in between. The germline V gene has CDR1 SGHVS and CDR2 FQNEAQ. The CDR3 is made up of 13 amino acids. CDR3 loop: CASSLDANTEAFF. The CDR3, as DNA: TGTGCCAGCAGCTTAGACGCGAACACTGAAGCTTTCTTT. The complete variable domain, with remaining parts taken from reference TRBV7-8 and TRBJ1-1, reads GAGVSQSPRYKVAKRGQDVALRCDPISGHVSLFWYQQALGQGPEFLTYFQNEAQLDKSGLPSDRFFAERPEGSVSTLKIQRTQQEDSAVYLCASSLDANTEAFFGQGTRLTVV.

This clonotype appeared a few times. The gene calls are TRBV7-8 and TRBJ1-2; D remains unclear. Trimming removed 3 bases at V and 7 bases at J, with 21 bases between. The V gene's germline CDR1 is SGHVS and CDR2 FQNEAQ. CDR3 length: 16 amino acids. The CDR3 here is CASSFASQPAEGGYTF. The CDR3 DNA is TGTGCCAGCAGCTTTGCATCTCAACCAGCAGAAGGTGGCTACACCTTC. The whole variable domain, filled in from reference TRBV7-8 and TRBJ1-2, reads GAGVSQSPRYKVAKRGQDVALRCDPISGHVSLFWYQQALGQGPEFLTYFQNEAQLDKSGLPSDRFFAERPEGSVSTLKIQRTQQEDSAVYLCASSFASQPAEGGYTFGSGTRLTVV.

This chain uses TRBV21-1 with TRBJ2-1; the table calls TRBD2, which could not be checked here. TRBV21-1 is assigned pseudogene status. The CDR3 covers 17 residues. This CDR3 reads CASSKALSEGLVNEQFF. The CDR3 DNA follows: TGTGCCAGCAGCAAAGCGCTTTCAGAGGGTCTGGTGAATGAGCAGTTCTTC.

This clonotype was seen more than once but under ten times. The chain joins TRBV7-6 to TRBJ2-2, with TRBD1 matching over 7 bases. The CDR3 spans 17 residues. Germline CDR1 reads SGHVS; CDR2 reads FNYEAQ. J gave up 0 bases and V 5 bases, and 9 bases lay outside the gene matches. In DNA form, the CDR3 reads TGTGCCAGCAGCCCTACTTTGACAGGGACGAACACCGGGGAGCTGTTTTTT. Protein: CASSPTLTGTNTGELFF.

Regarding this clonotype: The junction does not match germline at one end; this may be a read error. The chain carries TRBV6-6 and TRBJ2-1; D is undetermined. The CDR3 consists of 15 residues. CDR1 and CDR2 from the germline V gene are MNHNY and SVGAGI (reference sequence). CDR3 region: CASSYYPRADNEKFF. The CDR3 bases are TGTGCCAGCAGTTACTATCCCCGGGCAGACAATGAGAAGTTCTTC.

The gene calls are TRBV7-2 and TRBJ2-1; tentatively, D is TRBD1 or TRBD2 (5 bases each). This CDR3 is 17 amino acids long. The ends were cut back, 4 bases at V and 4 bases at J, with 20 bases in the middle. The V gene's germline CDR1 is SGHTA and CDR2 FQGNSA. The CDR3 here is CASSSTGAGLKYNEQFF. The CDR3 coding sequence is TGTGCCAGCAGCTCTACCGGGGCCGGTTTAAAGTACAATGAGCAGTTCTTC.

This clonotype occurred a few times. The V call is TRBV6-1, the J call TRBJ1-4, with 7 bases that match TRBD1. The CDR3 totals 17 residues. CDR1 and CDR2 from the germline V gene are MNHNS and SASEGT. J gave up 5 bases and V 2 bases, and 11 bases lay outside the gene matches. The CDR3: CASSEIRWDSRNEKLFF. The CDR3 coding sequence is TGTGCCAGCAGTGAAATTAGGTGGGACAGCAGAAATGAAAAACTGTTTTTT.

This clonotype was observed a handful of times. The CDR3 here is CASSSGGGRNQPQHF. CDR3 nucleotides: TGTGCCAGCAGTTCGGGGGGAGGCAGAAATCAGCCCCAGCATTTT. The gene calls are TRBV12-3 or TRBV12-4 and TRBJ1-5; a possible D gene is TRBD1 (5 bases). The CDR3 is made up of 15 amino acids. V dropped 4 bases and J dropped 4 bases, with 14 bases sitting between them.

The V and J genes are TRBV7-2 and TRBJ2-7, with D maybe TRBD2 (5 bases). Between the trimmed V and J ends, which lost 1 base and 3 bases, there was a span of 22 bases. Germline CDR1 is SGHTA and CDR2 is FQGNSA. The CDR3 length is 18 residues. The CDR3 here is CASSLEVLGSVGSYEQYF. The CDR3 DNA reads TGTGCCAGCAGCTTAGAGGTTCTCGGGTCAGTGGGGAGCTACGAGCAGTACTTC.

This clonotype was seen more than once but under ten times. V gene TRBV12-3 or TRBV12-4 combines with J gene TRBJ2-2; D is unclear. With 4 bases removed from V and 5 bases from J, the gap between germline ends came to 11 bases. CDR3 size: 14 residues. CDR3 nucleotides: TGTGCCAGCAGTTCCCCCCTGGGGACCGGGGAGCTGTTTTTT. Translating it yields CASSSPLGTGELFF.

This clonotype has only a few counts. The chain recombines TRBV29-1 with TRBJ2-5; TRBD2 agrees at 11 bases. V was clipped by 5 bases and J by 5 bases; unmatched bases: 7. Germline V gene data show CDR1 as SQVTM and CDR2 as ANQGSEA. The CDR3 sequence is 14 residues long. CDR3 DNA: TGCAGCGTTCGACTAGCGGGAAAACTGGAGACCCAGTACTTC. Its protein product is CSVRLAGKLETQYF.

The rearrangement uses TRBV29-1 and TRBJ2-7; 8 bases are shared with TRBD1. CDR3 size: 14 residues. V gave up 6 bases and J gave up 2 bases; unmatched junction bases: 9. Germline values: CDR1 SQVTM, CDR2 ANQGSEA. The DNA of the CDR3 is TGCAGCGTGAGGGGGACGACAGGGGCCTACGAGCAGTACTTC. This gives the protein CSVRGTTGAYEQYF.

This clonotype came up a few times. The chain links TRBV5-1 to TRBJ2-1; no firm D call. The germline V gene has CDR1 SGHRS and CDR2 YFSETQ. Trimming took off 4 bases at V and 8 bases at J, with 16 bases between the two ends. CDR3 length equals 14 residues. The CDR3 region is CASSTAYLPDEQFF. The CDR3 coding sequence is TGCGCCAGCAGCACCGCTTACCTACCCGATGAGCAGTTCTTC.

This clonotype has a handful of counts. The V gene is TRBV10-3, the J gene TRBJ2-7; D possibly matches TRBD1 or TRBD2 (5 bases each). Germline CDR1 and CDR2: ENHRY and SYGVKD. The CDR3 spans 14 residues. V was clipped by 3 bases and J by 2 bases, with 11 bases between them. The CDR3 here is CAISDSGTAYEQYF. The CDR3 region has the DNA TGTGCCATCAGTGATTCCGGGACCGCCTACGAGCAGTACTTC.

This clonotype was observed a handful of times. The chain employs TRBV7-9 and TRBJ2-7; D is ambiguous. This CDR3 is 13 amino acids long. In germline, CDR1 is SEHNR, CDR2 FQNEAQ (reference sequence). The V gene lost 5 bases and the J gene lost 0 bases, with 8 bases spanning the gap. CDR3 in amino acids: CASSARTSYEQYF. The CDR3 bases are TGTGCCAGCAGCGCGAGGACCTCCTACGAGCAGTACTTC.

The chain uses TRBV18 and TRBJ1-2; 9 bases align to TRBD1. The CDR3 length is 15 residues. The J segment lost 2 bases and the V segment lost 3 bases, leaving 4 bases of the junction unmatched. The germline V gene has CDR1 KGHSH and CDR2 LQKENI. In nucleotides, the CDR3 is TGTGCCAGCTCACCCTCCGGGACAGGGAACTATGGCTACACCTTC. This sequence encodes CASSPSGTGNYGYTF. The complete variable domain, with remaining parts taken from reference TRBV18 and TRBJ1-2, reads NAGVMQNPRHLVRRRGQEARLRCSPMKGHSHVYWYRQLPEEGLKFMVYLQKENIIDESGMPKERFSAEFPKEGPSILRIQQVVRGDSAAYFCASSPSGTGNYGYTFGSGTRLTVV.

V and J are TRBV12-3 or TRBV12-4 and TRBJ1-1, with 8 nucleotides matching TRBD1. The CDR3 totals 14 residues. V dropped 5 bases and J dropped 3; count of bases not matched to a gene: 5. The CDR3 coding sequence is TGTGCCAGCAGTAAGACAGGGGATGACACTGAAGCTTTCTTT. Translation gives CASSKTGDDTEAFF.